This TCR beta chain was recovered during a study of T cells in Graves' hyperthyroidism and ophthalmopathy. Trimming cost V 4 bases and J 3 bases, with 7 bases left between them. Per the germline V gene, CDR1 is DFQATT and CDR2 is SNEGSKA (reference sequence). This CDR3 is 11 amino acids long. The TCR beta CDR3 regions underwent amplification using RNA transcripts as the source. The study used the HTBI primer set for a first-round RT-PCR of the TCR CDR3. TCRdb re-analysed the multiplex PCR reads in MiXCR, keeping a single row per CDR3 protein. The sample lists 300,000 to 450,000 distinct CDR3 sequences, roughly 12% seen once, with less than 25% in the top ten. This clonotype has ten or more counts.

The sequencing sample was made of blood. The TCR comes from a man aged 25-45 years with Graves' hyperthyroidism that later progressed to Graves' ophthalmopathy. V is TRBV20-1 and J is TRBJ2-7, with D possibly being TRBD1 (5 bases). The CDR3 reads CSAKDNYEQYF. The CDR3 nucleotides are TGCAGTGCTAAGGACAACTACGAGCAGTACTTC.